The 14 T cell receptor beta chains in this list originate from one sample, sequenced in a study of T cell changes during pregnancy in multiple sclerosis. Generated by immunoSEQ multiplex PCR, the TCRdb table keeps only in-frame clones and is missing some. The sample lists about 42,000 clones, more than 90% occurring once. The sequenced sample was CD4+ T cells from peripheral blood mononuclear cells, obtained after pregnancy. These receptors were obtained from a female donor in good health, enrolled as a control in a pregnancy study.

J is TRBJ2-2 and V is TRBV7-2; tentative D call: TRBD2 (5 bases). The CDR3 runs 14 residues. Looked up from germline, CDR1 is SGHTA and CDR2 is FQGNSA. Trimming shortened V by 2 bases and J by 4 bases, and 8 bases separated the two germline ends. CDR3 amino acids: CASSLRDLTGELFF. CDR3 coding DNA: TGTGCCAGCAGCTTACGGGATCTCACCGGGGAGCTGTTTTTT.

This chain joins TRBV5-5 and TRBJ2-7; TRBD1 agrees at 10 bases. This CDR3 comprises 14 residues. V dropped 3 bases and J dropped 3; count of bases not matched to a gene: 3. In germline, CDR1 is SGHKS, CDR2 YYEKEE (reference sequence). This chain's CDR3 is CASSWGQGIYEQYF. The CDR3, as DNA: TGTGCCAGCAGCTGGGGACAGGGGATCTACGAGCAGTACTTC.

The chain recombines TRBV21-1 with TRBJ2-7; TRBD2, the D gene given by the table, was not confirmed from the DNA. TRBV21-1 has pseudogene status. CDR3 size: 13 residues. CDR3 sequence reads: CASSKRGVYEQYF. For the CDR3, the DNA is TGTGCCAGCAGCAAACGGGGGGTCTACGAGCAGTACTTC.

This rearrangement joins TRBV6-5 to TRBJ1-4; 11 positions agree with TRBD1. Germline V gene lookup returns CDR1 MNHEY and CDR2 SVGAGI. V lost 9 bases to trimming and J lost 4 bases; unmatched junction nucleotides: 7. This CDR3 comprises 15 residues. The CDR3 nucleotides read TGTGCCAGTCGGACAGGGGGCTCCGGTAATGAAAAACTGTTTTTT. This codes for CASRTGGSGNEKLFF.

The chain uses TRBV11-3 and TRBJ2-3; 11 bases map to TRBD2. The J segment lost 4 bases and the V segment lost 1 base, leaving 4 bases of the junction unmatched. The CDR3 totals 16 residues. CDR1 and CDR2 from the germline V gene are SGHNT and YENEEA. CDR3 sequence reads: CASSLAGTSGPDTQYF. CDR3 sequence (DNA): TGTGCCAGCAGCTTAGCCGGGACTAGCGGACCAGATACGCAGTATTTT.

The chain couples TRBV6-1 to TRBJ1-1, with D tentatively TRBD1 (5 bases). Germline lookup yields CDR1 MNHNS and CDR2 SASEGT. Trimming left V 6 bases short and J 2 bases short, with 10 bases between. The CDR3 covers 13 residues. The CDR3 loop reads CASRQARNTEAFF. CDR3 sequence (DNA): TGTGCCAGCAGACAGGCGCGAAACACTGAAGCTTTCTTT.

This clone was found a few times. The gene calls are TRBV1 and TRBJ2-7; the table's D gene call, TRBD2, was not cross checked with the DNA. TRBV1 is given as a pseudogene. The CDR3 extends over 15 amino acids. The CDR3: CTSSRKKRGADEQYF. The CDR3 coding sequence is TGCACCAGCAGCCGGAAAAAGCGGGGGGCCGACGAGCAGTACTTC.

The chain carries TRBV27 and TRBJ1-1; maybe TRBD1 (6 bases). Deletions cut 0 bases from V and 4 bases from J, with 18 bases between. CDR1 is MNHEY and CDR2 is SMNVEV in the germline V gene (reference sequence). There are 17 residues in the CDR3. The CDR3 DNA is TGTGCCAGCAGTTTATCGACGGCCGGGCAGGGGACCACTGAAGCTTTCTTT. Translating it yields CASSLSTAGQGTTEAFF.

The gene calls are TRBV4-2 and TRBJ1-4; TRBD1 aligns across 12 bases. The CDR3 is made up of 16 amino acids. Germline values: CDR1 LGHNA, CDR2 YNFKEQ. V lost 1 base, J lost 8 bases, and 5 bases stayed unmatched. In DNA, the CDR3 is TGTGCCAGCAGCCAAGGGGTTGGGACAGGGGGCGAAAAACTGTTTTTT. Its protein is CASSQGVGTGGEKLFF.

The gene calls are TRBV5-6 and TRBJ1-2, with 12 nucleotides matching TRBD1. V shed 3 bases, J shed 7 bases, and the junction held 7 bases outside the gene matches. The CDR3 length is 15 residues. Germline V lookup: CDR1 SGHDT, CDR2 YYEEEE. CDR3 in amino acids: CASSWGTGGVGGYTF. The DNA for the CDR3 is TGTGCCAGCAGCTGGGGGACAGGGGGCGTTGGTGGCTACACCTTC.

The chain couples TRBV6-6 to TRBJ1-2; 10 bases line up with TRBD1. This CDR3 has 16 residues. V lost 5 bases, J lost 4 bases, and 10 bases stayed unmatched. CDR1 and CDR2 from the germline V gene are MNHNY and SVGAGI (reference sequence). The CDR3 nucleotides are TGTGCCAGCAGTAACCGGGACAGGGGTCCCTCCTATGGCTACACCTTC. Its translation: CASSNRDRGPSYGYTF.

J is TRBJ1-2 and V is TRBV6-5; 7 nucleotides line up with TRBD1. This CDR3 is built from 15 residues. The ends lost 2 bases at V and 6 bases at J; junction bases unmatched: 9. The germline gives CDR1 MNHEY, CDR2 SVGAGI. The CDR3 protein is CASSYDSSQGNGYTF. CDR3 DNA sequence: TGTGCCAGCAGTTACGACTCATCACAGGGGAATGGCTACACCTTC.

The V call is TRBV28, the J call TRBJ2-1, with 9 bases aligning to TRBD1. V dropped 6 bases and J dropped 9; count of bases not matched to a gene: 9. CDR1 is MDHEN and CDR2 is SYDVKM in the germline V gene. This CDR3 comprises 14 residues. CDR3 sequence reads: CASRIDRGWSEQFF. The CDR3 coding sequence is TGTGCCAGCAGGATTGACAGGGGGTGGAGTGAGCAGTTCTTC.

Only one count was recorded for this clone. The chain uses TRBV28 and TRBJ2-1, with 10 bases identical to TRBD2. The CDR3 runs 19 residues. Unmatched junction bases numbered 12, after V lost 4 bases and J lost 0 bases. Germline CDR1 reads MDHEN; CDR2 reads SYDVKM. The CDR3 loop is CASSWGLATGRGSYNEQFF. The CDR3 DNA reads as TGTGCCAGCAGTTGGGGACTAGCGACAGGCCGAGGCTCCTACAATGAGCAGTTCTTC.